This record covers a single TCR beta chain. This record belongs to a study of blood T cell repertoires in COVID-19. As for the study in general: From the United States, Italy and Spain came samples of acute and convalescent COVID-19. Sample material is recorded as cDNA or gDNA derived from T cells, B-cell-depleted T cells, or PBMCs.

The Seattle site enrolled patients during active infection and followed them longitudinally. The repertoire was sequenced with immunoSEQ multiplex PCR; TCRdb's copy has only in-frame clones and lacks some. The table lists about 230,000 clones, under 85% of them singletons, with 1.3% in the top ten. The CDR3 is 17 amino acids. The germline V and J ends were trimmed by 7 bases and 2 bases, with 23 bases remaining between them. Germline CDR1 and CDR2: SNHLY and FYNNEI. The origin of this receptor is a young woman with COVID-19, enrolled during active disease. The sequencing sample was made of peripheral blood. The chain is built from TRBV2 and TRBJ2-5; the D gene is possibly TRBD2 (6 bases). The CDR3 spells CASKGGGIGKQQETQYF. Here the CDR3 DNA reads TGTGCCAGCAAAGGTGGAGGGATTGGGAAGCAACAAGAGACCCAGTACTTC. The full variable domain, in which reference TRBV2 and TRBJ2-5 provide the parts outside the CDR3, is EPEVTQTPSHQVTQMGQEVILRCVPISNHLYFYWYRQILGQKVEFLVSFYNNEISEKSEIFDDQFSVERPDGSNFTLKIRSTKLEDSAMYFCASKGGGIGKQQETQYFGPGTRLLVL.